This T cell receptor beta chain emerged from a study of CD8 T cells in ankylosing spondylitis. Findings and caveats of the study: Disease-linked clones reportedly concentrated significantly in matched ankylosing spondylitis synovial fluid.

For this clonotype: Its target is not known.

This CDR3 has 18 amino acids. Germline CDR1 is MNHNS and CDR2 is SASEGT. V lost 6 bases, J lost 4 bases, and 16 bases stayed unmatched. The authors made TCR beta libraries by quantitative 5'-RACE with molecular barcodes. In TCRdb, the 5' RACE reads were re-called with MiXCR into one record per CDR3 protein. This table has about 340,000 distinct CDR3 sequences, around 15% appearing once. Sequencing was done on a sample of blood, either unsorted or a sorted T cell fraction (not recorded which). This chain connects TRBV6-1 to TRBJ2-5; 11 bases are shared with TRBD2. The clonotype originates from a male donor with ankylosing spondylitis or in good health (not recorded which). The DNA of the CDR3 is TGTGCCAGCAGCCACCCCGGGTCTAGCGGGGGGAGTGGAGAGACCCAGTACTTC. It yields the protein CASSHPGSSGGSGETQYF.